Each of the 29 T cell receptor beta chains below was sequenced from the same sample in a study of T cell responses to AZD1222 COVID-19 vaccine. TCRdb keeps only in-frame clones here, not all; method: immunoSEQ multiplex PCR. Of 70,000 to 90,000 clones listed, roughly 84% were seen once; the top ten hold 15% to 20%. Specimen: peripheral blood, collected 28 days after the second AZD1222 dose. These TCRs come from an adult who received the AZD1222 COVID-19 vaccine.

The chain joins TRBV19 to TRBJ1-6; 12 bases fit TRBD1. The CDR3 consists of 15 residues. Looked up from germline, CDR1 is LNHDA and CDR2 is SQIVND (reference sequence). V dropped 4 bases and J dropped 8; count of bases not matched to a gene: 3. CDR3 bases: TGTGCCAGTAGTACGGGACAGGGGGCATATTCACCCCTCCACTTT. Residues: CASSTGQGAYSPLHF.

The chain is built from TRBV7-3 and TRBJ2-3, with D tentatively TRBD2 (6 bases). The CDR3 runs to 15 residues. Trimming took 1 base from V and 4 from J, leaving 12 bases between them. Looked up from germline, CDR1 is SGHTA and CDR2 is FQGTGA. The chain's CDR3 is CASSLKGTGADTQYF. The CDR3 DNA sequence: TGTGCCAGCAGCTTAAAGGGGACTGGCGCAGATACGCAGTATTTT.

This chain joins TRBV13 and TRBJ2-3; 12 bases align to TRBD1. J was trimmed by 3 bases and V by 6 bases; bases with no gene match: 10. Germline V gene sequence: CDR1 PRHDT, CDR2 FYEKMQ (reference sequence). CDR3 length equals 17 residues. CDR3 coding DNA: TGTGCCAGCAGTTGGGACAGGGGGCTAGCTGGGACAGATACGCAGTATTTT. Translation gives CASSWDRGLAGTDTQYF.

The CDR3 sequence: CASSLLQGEGVYGYTF. The CDR3 DNA is TGTGCCAGTAGCCTATTACAGGGGGAAGGGGTCTATGGCTACACCTTC. The chain uses TRBV19 and TRBJ1-2; the match to TRBD1 covers 8 bases. Germline V gives CDR1 LNHDA, CDR2 SQIVND (reference sequence). V shed 6 bases, J shed 4 bases, and the junction held 13 bases outside the gene matches. This CDR3 has 16 residues. Using reference TRBV19 and TRBJ1-2 for the parts outside the CDR3, the full variable domain is DGGITQSPKYLFRKEGQNVTLSCEQNLNHDAMYWYRQDPGQGLRLIYYSQIVNDFQKGDIAEGYSVSREKKESFPLTVTSAQKNPTAFYLCASSLLQGEGVYGYTFGSGTRLTVV.

The V call is TRBV19, the J call TRBJ2-3; 8 positions agree with TRBD2. The CDR3 contains 16 residues. Germline values: CDR1 LNHDA, CDR2 SQIVND (reference sequence). V lost 5 bases, J lost 4 bases, and 11 bases stayed unmatched. The CDR3 spells CASSVSSGGVADTQYF. CDR3 in DNA: TGTGCCAGTAGTGTTTCATCCGGGGGGGTGGCAGATACGCAGTATTTT.

This clone was observed a few times. The chain is built from TRBV4-1 and TRBJ1-3; weak D call: TRBD1 (5 bases). In germline, CDR1 is MGHRA, CDR2 YSYEKL. Trimming cost V 4 bases and J 0 bases, with 13 bases left between them. This CDR3 contains 16 residues. CDR3 region: CASSPLGGSSGNTIYF. The CDR3 coding sequence is TGCGCCAGCAGCCCCCTCGGGGGGAGCTCTGGAAACACCATATATTTT.

This clone appeared a few times. The chain has TRBV15 and TRBJ2-7, with 8 bases lining up with TRBD1. The CDR3 has 15 residues. The V gene's germline CDR1 is LNHNV and CDR2 YYDKDF (reference sequence). The ends lost 1 base at V and 2 bases at J; junction bases unmatched: 4. CDR3 amino acids: CATSRVGQVAYEQYF. In DNA, the CDR3 is TGTGCCACCAGCAGAGTGGGACAGGTGGCCTACGAGCAGTACTTC.

The J gene is TRBJ1-3, the V gene TRBV2; D uncertain. CDR1 SNHLY and CDR2 FYNNEI come from the germline V gene. The V and J ends lost 8 bases and 0 bases respectively, with 11 bases between them. There are 14 residues in the CDR3. CDR3 region: CASRRIHSGNTIYF. The CDR3 DNA follows: TGTGCCAGCCGGAGAATACACTCTGGAAACACCATATATTTT.

The chain employs TRBV12-3 or TRBV12-4 and TRBJ2-2; D unclear. With 7 bases removed from V and 5 bases from J, the gap between germline ends came to 8 bases. The CDR3 has 12 residues. The CDR3 bases are TGTGCCAGCACTTTCGAAACCGGGGAGCTGTTTTTT. The encoded protein is CASTFETGELFF.

The chain uses TRBV10-3 and TRBJ1-2; 9 positions agree with TRBD1. CDR1 ENHRY and CDR2 SYGVKD come from the germline V gene. This CDR3 has 15 residues. The junction had 7 bases not matched to a gene; V was cut back by 6 bases and J by 2 bases. CDR3 amino acids: CAIRGTGFFNYGYTF. In nucleotides, the CDR3 is TGTGCCATCAGGGGGACAGGGTTCTTCAACTATGGCTACACCTTC.

The V call is TRBV2, the J call TRBJ1-5; no clear D gene. Germline CDR1 reads SNHLY; CDR2 reads FYNNEI. This CDR3 is 14 amino acids long. V was shortened by 7 bases and J by 2 bases, with 12 bases between the two germline ends. This CDR3 reads CASTPLGGNQPQHF. DNA for the CDR3: TGTGCCAGCACCCCGCTGGGAGGCAATCAGCCCCAGCATTTT.

The chain recombines TRBV18 with TRBJ2-7; 7 bases are a match to TRBD2. Per germline, CDR1 KGHSH and CDR2 LQKENI. The CDR3 contains 14 residues. The V segment lost 3 bases and the J segment 2 bases; nucleotides outside the gene matches: 4. CDR3 in amino acids: CASSPTSGTYEQYF. Here the CDR3 DNA reads TGTGCCAGCTCACCGACGAGCGGGACCTACGAGCAGTACTTC. The whole variable domain, remainder taken from reference TRBV18 and TRBJ2-7, is NAGVMQNPRHLVRRRGQEARLRCSPMKGHSHVYWYRQLPEEGLKFMVYLQKENIIDESGMPKERFSAEFPKEGPSILRIQQVVRGDSAAYFCASSPTSGTYEQYFGPGTRLTVT.

Only a few counts were recorded for this clone. The J gene is TRBJ1-4, the V gene TRBV3-1 (or the pseudogene TRBV3-2), with D uncertain. V was clipped by 1 base and J by 4 bases, with 7 bases between them. The CDR3 has 14 residues. The V gene's germline CDR1 is LGHDT and CDR2 YNNKEL (reference sequence). The CDR3 protein is CASSQVDLNEKLFF. CDR3 nucleotide sequence: TGTGCCAGCAGCCAAGTGGACCTTAATGAAAAACTGTTTTTT.

The CDR3 DNA is TGTGCCAGCAGTGAATCCTTATTCGATCATGGCTACACCTTC. This codes for CASSESLFDHGYTF. J is TRBJ1-2 and V is TRBV6-1; D remains ambiguous. CDR1 and CDR2 from the germline V gene are MNHNS and SASEGT. This CDR3 has 14 residues. V lost 2 bases to trimming and J lost 6 bases, with 13 bases between them.

The chain is built from TRBV10-3 and TRBJ1-2, with 7 bases lining up with TRBD1. The J segment lost 2 bases and the V segment lost 5 bases, leaving 8 bases of the junction unmatched. Germline V gene lookup returns CDR1 ENHRY and CDR2 SYGVKD. This CDR3 is 15 amino acids long. The CDR3 coding sequence is TGTGCCATCAGTCCCTCGGGACAGTCCAACTATGGCTACACCTTC. It yields the protein CAISPSGQSNYGYTF.

V is TRBV2 and J is TRBJ1-3; D unclear. Trimming took off 1 base at V and 10 bases at J, with 11 bases between the two ends. CDR3 length: 13 residues. Germline lookup yields CDR1 SNHLY and CDR2 FYNNEI. CDR3: CASSEGHFRTIYF. The DNA of the CDR3 is TGTGCCAGCAGTGAAGGACACTTTCGGACCATATATTTT.

The rearrangement joins TRBV11-2 to TRBJ2-1, with D perhaps TRBD2 (6 bases). Trimming removed 3 bases from V and 8 bases from J, with 17 bases in between. Germline V lookup: CDR1 SGHAT, CDR2 FQNNGV. The CDR3 consists of 15 residues. This chain's CDR3 is CASSLTDGGSDEQFF. DNA of the CDR3: TGTGCCAGCAGCTTGACGGACGGGGGAAGTGATGAGCAGTTCTTC. The whole variable domain, filled in from reference TRBV11-2 and TRBJ2-1, reads EAGVAQSPRYKIIEKRQSVAFWCNPISGHATLYWYQQILGQGPKLLIQFQNNGVVDDSQLPKDRFSAERLKGVDSTLKIQPAKLEDSAVYLCASSLTDGGSDEQFFGPGTRLTVL.

The V and J genes are TRBV6-2 or TRBV6-3 and TRBJ1-1; TRBD1 matches 7 bases. V lost 5 bases to trimming and J lost 1 base; unmatched junction nucleotides: 1. In germline, CDR1 is MNHEY, CDR2 SVGEGT. This CDR3 has 13 residues. Here the CDR3 reads CASSRQGNTEAFF. Here the CDR3 DNA reads TGTGCCAGCAGTCGACAGGGGAACACTGAAGCTTTCTTT.

A single count supports this clone. V gene TRBV28 combines with J gene TRBJ1-1; no firm D call. The CDR3 sequence is 12 residues long. V was pared by 2 bases and J by 9 bases, with 10 bases between. The germline CDR1 and CDR2 sequences are MDHEN and SYDVKM. The CDR3 bases are TGTGCCAGCAGTTTAACGGAGAGCCAAGCTTTCTTT. This codes for CASSLTESQAFF. Combining the CDR3 with reference TRBV28 and TRBJ1-1 gives the whole variable domain DVKVTQSSRYLVKRTGEKVFLECVQDMDHENMFWYRQDPGLGLRLIYFSYDVKMKEKGDIPEGYSVSREKKERFSLILESASTNQTSMYLCASSLTESQAFFGQGTRLTVV.

This clone was found a few times. The CDR3 here is CASSLLGDNEQFF. The CDR3 bases are TGTGCCAGCAGCTTACTAGGGGACAATGAGCAGTTCTTC. The rearrangement uses TRBV7-3 and TRBJ2-1; D perhaps matches TRBD1 (5 bases). From germline, CDR1 is SGHTA and CDR2 FQGTGA. V shed 2 bases and J shed 5 bases, with 7 bases lying between them. The CDR3 runs 13 residues.

The rearrangement joins TRBV11-2 to TRBJ2-3; D is unclear. The germline CDR1 and CDR2 sequences are SGHAT and FQNNGV. The V gene lost 1 base and the J gene lost 2 bases, with 7 bases spanning the gap. The CDR3 extends over 14 amino acids. The CDR3 protein is CASSLAVFTDTQYF. The DNA for the CDR3 is TGTGCCAGCAGCTTAGCGGTTTTCACAGATACGCAGTATTTT. The complete variable domain, with remaining parts taken from reference TRBV11-2 and TRBJ2-3, reads EAGVAQSPRYKIIEKRQSVAFWCNPISGHATLYWYQQILGQGPKLLIQFQNNGVVDDSQLPKDRFSAERLKGVDSTLKIQPAKLEDSAVYLCASSLAVFTDTQYFGPGTRLTVL.

The chain links TRBV5-1 to TRBJ1-1, with D possibly matching TRBD1 (5 bases). Germline V gene lookup returns CDR1 SGHRS and CDR2 YFSETQ. This CDR3 has 13 residues. Trimming cost V 4 bases and J 7 bases, with 14 bases left between them. The chain's CDR3 is CASSPVAGLEAFF. CDR3 DNA sequence: TGCGCCAGCAGCCCCGTTGCAGGGCTTGAAGCTTTCTTT. Together with reference TRBV5-1 and TRBJ1-1, the CDR3 gives the full variable domain: KAGVTQTPRYLIKTRGQQVTLSCSPISGHRSVSWYQQTPGQGLQFLFEYFSETQRNKGNFPGRFSGRQFSNSRSEMNVSTLELGDSALYLCASSPVAGLEAFFGQGTRLTVV.

The chain has TRBV19 and TRBJ1-5; 7 bases are shared with TRBD1. The J segment lost 5 bases and the V segment lost 6 bases, leaving 10 bases of the junction unmatched. This CDR3 is 15 amino acids long. The V gene's germline CDR1 is LNHDA and CDR2 SQIVND (reference sequence). DNA of the CDR3: TGTGCCAGTAGCCCCCGCGACAGGGTCGATCAGCCCCAGCATTTT. This encodes CASSPRDRVDQPQHF.

This clone was observed a single time. The chain recombines TRBV28 with TRBJ2-6; a weak D match, TRBD1 (6 bases). CDR1 is MDHEN, CDR2 SYDVKM, per germline. This CDR3 has 20 residues. V gave up 4 bases and J gave up 2 bases, with 24 bases separating them. This CDR3 is CASSSYTYTGQLTGANVLTF. The CDR3 DNA reads as TGTGCCAGCAGTTCTTACACGTATACGGGACAACTAACTGGGGCCAACGTCCTGACTTTC. Using reference TRBV28 and TRBJ2-6 for the parts outside the CDR3, the full variable domain is DVKVTQSSRYLVKRTGEKVFLECVQDMDHENMFWYRQDPGLGLRLIYFSYDVKMKEKGDIPEGYSVSREKKERFSLILESASTNQTSMYLCASSSYTYTGQLTGANVLTFGAGSRLTVL.

This chain joins TRBV5-1 and TRBJ1-1; D may be TRBD1 (5 bases). Trimming removed 7 bases at V and 5 bases at J, with 21 bases between. This CDR3 is built from 15 residues. Germline V gives CDR1 SGHRS, CDR2 YFSETQ. The CDR3 loop is CASDSGGAMTTEAFF. The CDR3 nucleotides are TGCGCCAGCGACTCTGGGGGTGCTATGACAACTGAAGCTTTCTTT. The full variable domain, in which reference TRBV5-1 and TRBJ1-1 provide the parts outside the CDR3, is KAGVTQTPRYLIKTRGQQVTLSCSPISGHRSVSWYQQTPGQGLQFLFEYFSETQRNKGNFPGRFSGRQFSNSRSEMNVSTLELGDSALYLCASDSGGAMTTEAFFGQGTRLTVV.

The chain joins TRBV11-2 to TRBJ2-6, with D unresolved. The germline CDR1 and CDR2 sequences are SGHAT and FQNNGV. This CDR3 has 16 residues. The germline V and J ends were trimmed by 0 bases and 1 base, with 7 bases remaining between them. The CDR3 region has the DNA TGTGCCAGCAGCTTAGATCCCGCTTCTGGGGCCAACGTCCTGACTTTC. Its protein is CASSLDPASGANVLTF.

The V and J genes are TRBV18 and TRBJ1-5; D ambiguous. The CDR3 totals 15 residues. In germline, CDR1 is KGHSH, CDR2 LQKENI. V was clipped by 1 base and J by 0 bases, with 7 bases between them. The CDR3 region is CASSPLAASNQPQHF. For the CDR3, the DNA is TGTGCCAGCTCACCACTGGCAGCTAGCAATCAGCCCCAGCATTTT.

V gene TRBV27 combines with J gene TRBJ1-2; TRBD1 matches at 8 bases. The CDR3 loop spans 14 amino acids. The V gene's germline CDR1 is MNHEY and CDR2 SMNVEV (reference sequence). Losses at the gene ends were 5 bases for V and 8 bases for J; bases not matched to a gene: 10. The CDR3 here is CASSAGTGSGGYTF. CDR3 sequence (DNA): TGTGCCAGCAGTGCCGGGACAGGTTCTGGAGGCTACACCTTC.

The chain has TRBV19 and TRBJ1-2; TRBD1 might be the D (6 bases). Per the germline V gene, CDR1 is LNHDA and CDR2 is SQIVND (reference sequence). V was clipped by 7 bases and J by 3 bases, with 9 bases between them. This CDR3 region has 12 residues. The CDR3 is CASKRGDYGYTF. DNA for the CDR3: TGTGCCAGTAAGAGGGGGGACTATGGCTACACCTTC.